A single sample gave rise to the 20 T cell receptor beta chains below, sequenced in a study of blood T cells in healthy people across ages. The use of a sample-barcoded 5' primer and a J-beta primer mix characterized a second PCR of roughly 7 to 11 cycles. TCRdb passed the 5' RACE reads through MiXCR, listing each CDR3 protein once. The sample consists of 550,000 to 700,000 distinct CDR3 sequences, 25% to 30% of them appearing once. The source material was blood. The receptor set was obtained from a woman aged 70 to 79 in good health.

In the case of this clonotype: At one of its ends the junction is not consistent with the germline gene, which may arise from a read error. This chain links TRBV6-2 or TRBV6-3 with TRBJ1-1; D unclear. The CDR3 contains 15 residues. The germline V gene has CDR1 MNHEY and CDR2 SVGEGT. The CDR3, as DNA: TGTGCCAGCACAAGACCCGGAGGGATGAACACTGAGGCTTTCTTT. It codes for CASTRPGGMNTEAFF.

This clonotype was picked up many times. The chain has TRBV7-2 and TRBJ2-7; D is uncertain. The CDR3 totals 15 residues. V gave up 1 base and J gave up 1 base, with 11 bases separating them. Germline CDR1 and CDR2: SGHTA and FQGNSA. The CDR3 DNA reads TGTGCCAGCAGCTTAGGCCCAGCACAATCCTACGAGCAGTACTTC. The encoded protein is CASSLGPAQSYEQYF.

The gene calls are TRBV2 and TRBJ1-1; TRBD1 aligns across 8 bases. The germline CDR1 and CDR2 sequences are SNHLY and FYNNEI. The CDR3 is made up of 13 amino acids. The V gene end was trimmed by 7 bases and the J gene end by 7 bases; junction bases not matched to a gene: 8. The CDR3 here is CASNGQGRGEAFF. CDR3 nucleotides: TGTGCCAGCAACGGACAGGGCCGAGGTGAAGCTTTCTTT. The whole variable domain, remainder taken from reference TRBV2 and TRBJ1-1, is EPEVTQTPSHQVTQMGQEVILRCVPISNHLYFYWYRQILGQKVEFLVSFYNNEISEKSEIFDDQFSVERPDGSNFTLKIRSTKLEDSAMYFCASNGQGRGEAFFGQGTRLTVV.

J is TRBJ2-5 and V is TRBV5-4, with D maybe TRBD1 (6 bases). Per germline, CDR1 SGHNT and CDR2 YYREEE (reference sequence). V was cut by 4 bases and J by 4 bases, with 14 bases left in between. The CDR3 loop spans 14 amino acids. The CDR3 sequence: CASSTFTGRETQYF. The CDR3 DNA follows: TGTGCCAGCAGCACTTTCACAGGGAGAGAGACCCAGTACTTC.

The rearrangement uses TRBV20-1 and TRBJ2-5; 8 bases line up with TRBD1. This CDR3 comprises 13 residues. V lost 5 bases to trimming and J lost 5 bases; unmatched junction nucleotides: 7. Per germline, CDR1 DFQATT and CDR2 SNEGSKA (reference sequence). CDR3: CSADRGQEETQYF. The CDR3 bases are TGCAGTGCTGACAGGGGCCAAGAGGAGACCCAGTACTTC.

This clonotype was detected only a few times. The rearrangement links TRBV29-1 to TRBJ1-4; a weak D match, TRBD1 (6 bases). Trimming cost V 6 bases and J 4 bases, with 12 bases left between them. Germline-derived CDR1 and CDR2 are SQVTM and ANQGSEA. The CDR3 runs 13 residues. CDR3 protein: CSVLDSDNEKLFF. The CDR3 region has the DNA TGCAGCGTCCTGGACAGTGATAATGAAAAACTGTTTTTT.

This clonotype appeared a few times. This rearrangement joins TRBV7-2 to TRBJ2-7; D ambiguous. Germline values: CDR1 SGHTA, CDR2 FQGNSA. Trimming removed 2 bases at V and 2 bases at J, with 13 bases between. CDR3 length: 15 residues. The CDR3 nucleotides read TGTGCCAGCAGCTTAACTACTCGAGCGACCTACGAGCAGTACTTC. This translates into CASSLTTRATYEQYF.

The V and J genes are TRBV4-1 and TRBJ2-1; possible D gene TRBD2, 6 bases. V lost 0 bases and J 10 bases, leaving 10 bases between the germline ends. This CDR3 spans 13 amino acids. Per the germline V gene, CDR1 is MGHRA and CDR2 is YSYEKL. The CDR3 bases are TGCGCCAGCAGCCAAGATCTCGGGAGAGAGCAGTTCTTC. Amino acids: CASSQDLGREQFF.

The chain recombines TRBV5-1 with TRBJ2-7; possible D gene TRBD1, 6 bases. Trimming took off 2 bases at V and 3 bases at J, with 15 bases between the two ends. Germline CDR1 reads SGHRS; CDR2 reads YFSETQ. The CDR3 spans 15 residues. CDR3 sequence reads: CASSLQPGVNYEQYF. The CDR3, as DNA: TGCGCCAGCAGCTTACAACCAGGGGTAAACTACGAGCAGTACTTC.

In nucleotides, the CDR3 is TGCAGTGCTAGAGGACTAGCGGGGGGGCCCACTGGGGAGCTGTTTTTT. This gives the protein CSARGLAGGPTGELFF. This rearrangement joins TRBV20-1 to TRBJ2-2; TRBD2 matches 14 bases. The CDR3 contains 16 residues. Unmatched junction bases numbered 6, after V lost 1 base and J lost 8 bases. CDR1 DFQATT and CDR2 SNEGSKA come from the germline V gene (reference sequence).

The chain combines TRBV7-2 with TRBJ1-4; unclear D gene. V gave up 2 bases and J gave up 5 bases, with 12 bases separating them. The germline CDR1 and CDR2 sequences are SGHTA and FQGNSA. There are 15 residues in the CDR3. Written as DNA, the CDR3 is TGTGCCAGCAGCTTATTGGCAGTGGACAATGAAAAACTGTTTTTT. This translates into CASSLLAVDNEKLFF.

In this sample, this clonotype turned up a few times. The chain couples TRBV27 to TRBJ2-3, with D possibly matching TRBD1 (6 bases). Germline V gene lookup returns CDR1 MNHEY and CDR2 SMNVEV (reference sequence). This CDR3 contains 13 residues. V was clipped by 6 bases and J by 6 bases, with 13 bases between them. CDR3 nucleotide sequence: TGTGCCAGCAGCGGTCCAGGGGCGGATACGCAGTATTTT. Translating gives CASSGPGADTQYF.

The chain links TRBV30 to TRBJ2-1; D may be TRBD2 (6 bases). The CDR3 is 15 residues long. CDR1 is GTSNPN, CDR2 SVGIG, per germline (reference sequence). The V end was cut by 2 bases, the J end by 3 bases, with 14 bases between. The CDR3 sequence is CAWSLLGGLYNEQFF. CDR3 sequence (DNA): TGTGCCTGGAGTCTCCTTGGGGGACTCTACAATGAGCAGTTCTTC.

The gene calls are TRBV7-3 and TRBJ2-2; TRBD2 matches at 8 bases. This CDR3 contains 16 residues. From germline, CDR1 is SGHTA and CDR2 FQGTGA. V shed 5 bases and J 4 bases; nucleotides not matched to a gene: 9. CDR3 in amino acids: CASSPPGTRGTGELFF. The CDR3 nucleotides read TGTGCCAGCAGCCCCCCCGGGACTAGAGGCACCGGGGAGCTGTTTTTT.

This clonotype was counted a few times. The chain carries TRBV19 and TRBJ1-1; a possible D gene is TRBD1 (5 bases). V lost 5 bases and J 5 bases, leaving 18 bases between the germline ends. This CDR3 is 15 amino acids long. Germline V gene sequence: CDR1 LNHDA, CDR2 SQIVND (reference sequence). CDR3 in amino acids: CASSSAGTMGTEAFF. CDR3 sequence (DNA): TGTGCCAGTAGTTCCGCCGGGACTATGGGGACTGAAGCTTTCTTT.

This clonotype was seen more than once but under ten times. V gene TRBV5-1 combines with J gene TRBJ2-7; D perhaps matches TRBD2 (6 bases). V lost 4 bases and J lost 7, with 21 bases in between. This CDR3 comprises 15 residues. Germline CDR1 reads SGHRS; CDR2 reads YFSETQ. DNA for the CDR3: TGCGCCAGCAGCCCCGGGATTCCCGCGGGGAGGGAGCAGTACTTC. Its translation: CASSPGIPAGREQYF.

The table lists this clonotype with a count of one. This CDR3 reads CASKEDTNTEAFF. In nucleotides, the CDR3 is TGTGCCAGTAAAGAAGATACGAACACTGAAGCTTTCTTT. This rearrangement joins TRBV19 to TRBJ1-1; D is uncertain. V was clipped by 7 bases and J by 1 base, with 10 bases between them. This CDR3 is 13 amino acids long. Germline V gene lookup returns CDR1 LNHDA and CDR2 SQIVND (reference sequence).

The chain employs TRBV7-2 and TRBJ1-5; D gene uncertain. The CDR3 is 16 amino acids. The germline V gene encodes CDR1 SGHTA and CDR2 FQGNSA. Trimming cost V 1 base and J 4 bases, with 14 bases left between them. The CDR3 DNA sequence: TGTGCCAGCAGCTTAGAGTTCGTGGGGTTTAATCAGCCCCAGCATTTT. Its protein is CASSLEFVGFNQPQHF.

Regarding this clonotype: The germline gene is not matched at one end of the junction; a read error may be the cause. V and J are TRBV19 and TRBJ2-5, with D possibly matching TRBD1 (7 bases). Germline values: CDR1 LNHDA, CDR2 SQIVND (reference sequence). There are 15 residues in the CDR3. In DNA, the CDR3 is TGTGCCAGTAGTATAGATCGACAGGGACTCTACGAGCAGTGCTTC. Protein product: CASSIDRQGLYEQCF.

This chain connects TRBV12-3 or TRBV12-4 to TRBJ2-1; D may be TRBD1 or TRBD2 (6 bases each). CDR3 length equals 15 residues. Trimming stripped 2 bases from V and 6 bases from J, with 14 bases between. As DNA, the CDR3 is TGTGCCAGCAGTTTAAGAGGGGGGATCATCAATGAGCAGTTCTTC. Translating gives CASSLRGGIINEQFF.